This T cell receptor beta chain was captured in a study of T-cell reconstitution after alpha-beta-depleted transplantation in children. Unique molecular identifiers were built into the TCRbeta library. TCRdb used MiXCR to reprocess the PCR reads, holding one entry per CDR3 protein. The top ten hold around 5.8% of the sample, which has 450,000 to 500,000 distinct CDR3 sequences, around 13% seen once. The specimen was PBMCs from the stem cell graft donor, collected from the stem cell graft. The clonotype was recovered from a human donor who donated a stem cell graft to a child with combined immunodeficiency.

The CDR3 loop is CASSQLAGEQYEQYF. CDR3 nucleotides: TGTGCCAGCAGCCAACTAGCGGGAGAACAGTACGAGCAGTACTTC. The rearrangement joins TRBV7-3 to TRBJ2-7, with 11 bases lining up with TRBD2. From germline, CDR1 is SGHTA and CDR2 FQGTGA. The CDR3 totals 15 residues. V shed 5 bases and J 4 bases; nucleotides not matched to a gene: 7.